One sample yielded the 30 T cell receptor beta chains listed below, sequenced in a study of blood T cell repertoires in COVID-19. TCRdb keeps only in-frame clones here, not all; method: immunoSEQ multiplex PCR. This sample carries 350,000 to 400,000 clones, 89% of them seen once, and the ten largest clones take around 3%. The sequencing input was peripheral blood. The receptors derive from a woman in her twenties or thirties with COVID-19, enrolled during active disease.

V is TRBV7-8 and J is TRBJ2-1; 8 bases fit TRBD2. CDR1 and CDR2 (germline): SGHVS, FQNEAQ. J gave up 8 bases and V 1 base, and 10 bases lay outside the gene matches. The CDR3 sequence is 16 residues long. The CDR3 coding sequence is TGTGCCAGCAGCTTAGTCCCGGGACTAGGGGTTGATGAGCAGTTCTTC. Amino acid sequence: CASSLVPGLGVDEQFF.

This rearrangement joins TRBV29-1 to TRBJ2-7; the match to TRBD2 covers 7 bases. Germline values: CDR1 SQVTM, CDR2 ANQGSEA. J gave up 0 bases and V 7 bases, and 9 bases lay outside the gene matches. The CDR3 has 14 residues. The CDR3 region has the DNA TGCAGCGCTCTATCCCGGGGGGTCTCCTACGAGCAGTACTTC. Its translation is CSALSRGVSYEQYF.

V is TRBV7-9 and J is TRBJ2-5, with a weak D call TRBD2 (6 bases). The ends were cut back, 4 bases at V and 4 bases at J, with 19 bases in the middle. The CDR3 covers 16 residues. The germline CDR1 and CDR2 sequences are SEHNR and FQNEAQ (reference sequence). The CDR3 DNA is TGTGCCAGCAGCTACCCGGCCCAGGGAGGCACAGAGACCCAGTACTTC. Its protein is CASSYPAQGGTETQYF.

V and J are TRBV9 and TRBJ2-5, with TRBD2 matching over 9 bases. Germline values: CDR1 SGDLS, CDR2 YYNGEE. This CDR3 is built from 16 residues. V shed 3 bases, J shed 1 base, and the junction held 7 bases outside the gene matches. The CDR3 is CASSGGLAGIQETQYF. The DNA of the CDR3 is TGTGCCAGCAGCGGAGGCCTAGCGGGGATCCAAGAGACCCAGTACTTC.

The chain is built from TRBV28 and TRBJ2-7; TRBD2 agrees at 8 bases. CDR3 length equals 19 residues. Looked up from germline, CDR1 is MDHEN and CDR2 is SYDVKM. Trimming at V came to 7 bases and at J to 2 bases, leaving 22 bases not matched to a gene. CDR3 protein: CASTPLRFPLLGGAYEQYF. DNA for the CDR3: TGTGCCAGCACCCCGCTCCGATTCCCGCTCCTCGGGGGGGCCTACGAGCAGTACTTC.

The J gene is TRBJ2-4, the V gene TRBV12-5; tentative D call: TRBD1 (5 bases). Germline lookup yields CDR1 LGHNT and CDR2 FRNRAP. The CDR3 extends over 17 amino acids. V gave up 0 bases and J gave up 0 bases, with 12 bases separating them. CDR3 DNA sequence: TGTGCTAGTGGTTTGGTACAGACAGAGCTAGCCAAAAACATTCAGTACTTC. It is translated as CASGLVQTELAKNIQYF.

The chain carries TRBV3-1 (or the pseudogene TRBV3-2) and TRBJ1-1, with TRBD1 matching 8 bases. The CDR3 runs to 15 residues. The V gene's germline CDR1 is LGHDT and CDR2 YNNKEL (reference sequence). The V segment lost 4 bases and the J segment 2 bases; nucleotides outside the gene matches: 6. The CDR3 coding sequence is TGTGCCAGCAGCCTAAGGGGACAGGCAAACACTGAAGCTTTCTTT. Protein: CASSLRGQANTEAFF.

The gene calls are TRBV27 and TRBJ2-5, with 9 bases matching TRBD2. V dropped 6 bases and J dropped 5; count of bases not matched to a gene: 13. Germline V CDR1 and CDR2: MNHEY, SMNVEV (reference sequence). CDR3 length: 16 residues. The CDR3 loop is CASSALRRGGRETQYF. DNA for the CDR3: TGTGCCAGCAGCGCCCTTAGGCGGGGGGGCCGGGAGACCCAGTACTTC.

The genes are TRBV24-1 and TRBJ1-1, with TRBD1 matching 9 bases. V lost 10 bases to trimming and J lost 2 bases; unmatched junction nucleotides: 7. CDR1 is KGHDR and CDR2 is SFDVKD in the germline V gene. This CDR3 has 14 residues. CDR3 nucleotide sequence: TGTGCCACGCGGACAGGGGCCGCTAACACTGAAGCTTTCTTT. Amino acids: CATRTGAANTEAFF.

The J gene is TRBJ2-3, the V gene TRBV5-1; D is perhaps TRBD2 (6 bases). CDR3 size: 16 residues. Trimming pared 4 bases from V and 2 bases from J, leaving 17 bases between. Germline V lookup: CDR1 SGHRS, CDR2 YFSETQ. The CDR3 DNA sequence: TGCGCCAGCAGCCTGGCGACTAGTTTTCTCACAGATACGCAGTATTTT. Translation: CASSLATSFLTDTQYF.

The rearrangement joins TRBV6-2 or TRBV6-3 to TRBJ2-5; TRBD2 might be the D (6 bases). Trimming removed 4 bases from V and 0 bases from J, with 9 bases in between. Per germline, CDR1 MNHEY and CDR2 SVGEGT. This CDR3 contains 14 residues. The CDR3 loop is CASSSRDYQETQYF. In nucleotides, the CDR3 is TGTGCCAGCAGTTCCCGGGACTACCAAGAGACCCAGTACTTC.

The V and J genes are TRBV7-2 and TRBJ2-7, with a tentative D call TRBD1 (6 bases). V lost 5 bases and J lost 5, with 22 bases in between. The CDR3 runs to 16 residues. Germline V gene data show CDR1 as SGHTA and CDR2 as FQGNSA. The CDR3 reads CASSPSLGQGFNEQYF. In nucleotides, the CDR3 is TGTGCCAGCAGCCCCAGCTTAGGGCAGGGGTTTAACGAGCAGTACTTC.

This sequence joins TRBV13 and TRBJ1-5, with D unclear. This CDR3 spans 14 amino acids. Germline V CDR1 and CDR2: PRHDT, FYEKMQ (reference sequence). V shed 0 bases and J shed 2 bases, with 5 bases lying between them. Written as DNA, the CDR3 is TGTGCCAGCAGCTTAGGGAGAGGCAATCAGCCCCAGCATTTT. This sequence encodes CASSLGRGNQPQHF. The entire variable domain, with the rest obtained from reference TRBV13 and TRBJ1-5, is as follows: AAGVIQSPRHLIKEKRETATLKCYPIPRHDTVYWYQQGPGQDPQFLISFYEKMQSDKGSIPDRFSAQQFSDYHSELNMSSLELGDSALYFCASSLGRGNQPQHFGDGTRLSIL.

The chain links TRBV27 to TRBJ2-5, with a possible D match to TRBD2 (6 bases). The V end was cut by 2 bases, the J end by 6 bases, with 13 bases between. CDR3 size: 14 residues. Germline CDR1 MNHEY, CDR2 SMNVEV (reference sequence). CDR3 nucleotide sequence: TGTGCCAGCAGTTTAAGTTGGGGGGAGCAGACCCAGTACTTC. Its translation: CASSLSWGEQTQYF.

CDR3 bases: TGTGCCAGTAGTATGACGGGTTGGGGGGAATACACCTTC. Translating gives CASSMTGWGEYTF. The chain recombines TRBV19 with TRBJ1-2; tentative D call: TRBD1 (5 bases). Germline assignment: CDR1 LNHDA and CDR2 SQIVND (reference sequence). Deletions cut 3 bases from V and 11 bases from J, with 16 bases between. This CDR3 contains 13 residues.

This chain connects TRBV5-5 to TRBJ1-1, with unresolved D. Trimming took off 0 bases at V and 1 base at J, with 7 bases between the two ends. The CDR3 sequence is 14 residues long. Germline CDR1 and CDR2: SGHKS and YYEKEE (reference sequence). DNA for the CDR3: TGTGCCAGCAGCTTGGTAGCGGAGAACACTGAAGCTTTCTTT. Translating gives CASSLVAENTEAFF.

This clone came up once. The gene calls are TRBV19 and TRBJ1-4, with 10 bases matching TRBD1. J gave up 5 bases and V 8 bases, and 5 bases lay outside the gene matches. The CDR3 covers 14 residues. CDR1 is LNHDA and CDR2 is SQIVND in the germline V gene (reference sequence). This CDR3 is CASRPGQGNEKLFF. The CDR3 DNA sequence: TGTGCCAGTCGCCCGGGACAGGGGAATGAAAAACTGTTTTTT. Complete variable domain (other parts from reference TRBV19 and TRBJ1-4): DGGITQSPKYLFRKEGQNVTLSCEQNLNHDAMYWYRQDPGQGLRLIYYSQIVNDFQKGDIAEGYSVSREKKESFPLTVTSAQKNPTAFYLCASRPGQGNEKLFFGSGTQLSVL.

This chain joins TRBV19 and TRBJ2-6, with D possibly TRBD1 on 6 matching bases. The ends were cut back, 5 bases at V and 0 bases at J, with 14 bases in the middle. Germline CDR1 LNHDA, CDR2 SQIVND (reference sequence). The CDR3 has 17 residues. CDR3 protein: CASSGRTDFSGANVLTF. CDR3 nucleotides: TGTGCCAGTAGTGGACGGACAGACTTCTCTGGGGCCAACGTCCTGACTTTC.

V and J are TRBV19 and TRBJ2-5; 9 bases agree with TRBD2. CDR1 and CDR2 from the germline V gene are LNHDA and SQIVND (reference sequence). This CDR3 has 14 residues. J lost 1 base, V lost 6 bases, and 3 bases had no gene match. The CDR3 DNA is TGTGCCAGTAGACGAGCGGGAGGCCAAGAGACCCAGTACTTC. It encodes CASRRAGGQETQYF. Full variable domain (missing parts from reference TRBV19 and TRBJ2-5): DGGITQSPKYLFRKEGQNVTLSCEQNLNHDAMYWYRQDPGQGLRLIYYSQIVNDFQKGDIAEGYSVSREKKESFPLTVTSAQKNPTAFYLCASRRAGGQETQYFGPGTRLLVL.

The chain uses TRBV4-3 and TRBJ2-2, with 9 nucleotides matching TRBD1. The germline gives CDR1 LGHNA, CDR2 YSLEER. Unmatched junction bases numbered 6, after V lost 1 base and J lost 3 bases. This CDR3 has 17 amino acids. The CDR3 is CASSQGWTGDDTGELFF. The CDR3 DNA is TGCGCCAGCAGCCAAGGGTGGACAGGGGACGACACCGGGGAGCTGTTTTTT.

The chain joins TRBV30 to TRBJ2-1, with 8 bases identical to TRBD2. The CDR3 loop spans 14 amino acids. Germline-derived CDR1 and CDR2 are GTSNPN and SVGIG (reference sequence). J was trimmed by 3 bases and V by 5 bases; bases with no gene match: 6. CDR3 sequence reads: CAWGAGTSYNEQFF. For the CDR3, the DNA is TGTGCCTGGGGTGCCGGGACTAGCTACAATGAGCAGTTCTTC.

The chain's CDR3 is CASAIFGSEGDTQYF. The CDR3 nucleotides are TGTGCCAGCGCCATATTCGGTTCGGAGGGGGATACGCAGTATTTT. This chain links TRBV9 with TRBJ2-3; tentative D call: TRBD2 (6 bases). The V gene lost 7 bases and the J gene lost 6 bases, with 21 bases spanning the gap. The CDR3 loop spans 15 amino acids. The germline V gene encodes CDR1 SGDLS and CDR2 YYNGEE.

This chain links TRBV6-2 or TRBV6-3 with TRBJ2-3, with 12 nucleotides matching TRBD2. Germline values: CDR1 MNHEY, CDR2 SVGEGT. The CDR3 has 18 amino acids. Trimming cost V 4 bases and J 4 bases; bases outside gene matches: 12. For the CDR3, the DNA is TGTGCCAGCAGTTCTCAGCTTCGGACTAGCGGGGCCCCAGATACGCAGTATTTT. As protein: CASSSQLRTSGAPDTQYF.

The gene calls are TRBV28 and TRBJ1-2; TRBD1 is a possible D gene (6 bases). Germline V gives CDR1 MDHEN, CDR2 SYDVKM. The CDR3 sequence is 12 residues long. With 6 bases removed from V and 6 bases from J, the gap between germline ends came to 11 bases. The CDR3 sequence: CASSRQGNGYTF. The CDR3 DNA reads TGTGCCAGCAGCCGGCAGGGGAATGGCTACACCTTC.

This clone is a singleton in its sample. This CDR3 reads CASRDRGVYGYTF. CDR3 sequence (DNA): TGTGCCAGTAGGGACAGGGGGGTCTATGGCTACACCTTC. The chain links TRBV19 to TRBJ1-2; 10 nucleotides align to TRBD1. The CDR3 runs 13 residues. The V segment lost 6 bases and the J segment 4 bases; nucleotides outside the gene matches: 2. Germline CDR1 is LNHDA and CDR2 is SQIVND (reference sequence).

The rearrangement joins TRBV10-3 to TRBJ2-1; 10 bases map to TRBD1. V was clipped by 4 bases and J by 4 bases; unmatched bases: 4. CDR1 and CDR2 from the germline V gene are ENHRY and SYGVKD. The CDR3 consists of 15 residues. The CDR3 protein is CAISAGTGVYNEQFF. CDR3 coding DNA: TGTGCCATCAGTGCCGGGACAGGGGTATACAATGAGCAGTTCTTC.

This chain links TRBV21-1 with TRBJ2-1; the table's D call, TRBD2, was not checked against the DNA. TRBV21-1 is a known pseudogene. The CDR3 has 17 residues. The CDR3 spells CATPVQRESWWNNEQFF. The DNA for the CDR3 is TGTGCCACCCCAGTCCAGCGGGAATCGTGGTGGAACAATGAGCAGTTCTTC.

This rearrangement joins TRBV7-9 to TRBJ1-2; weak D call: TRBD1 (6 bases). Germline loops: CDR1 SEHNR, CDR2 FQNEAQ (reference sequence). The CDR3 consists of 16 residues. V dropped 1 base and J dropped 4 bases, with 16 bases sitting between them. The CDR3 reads CASSLEERGSTYGYTF. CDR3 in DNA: TGTGCCAGCAGCTTAGAGGAAAGGGGGTCGACCTATGGCTACACCTTC.

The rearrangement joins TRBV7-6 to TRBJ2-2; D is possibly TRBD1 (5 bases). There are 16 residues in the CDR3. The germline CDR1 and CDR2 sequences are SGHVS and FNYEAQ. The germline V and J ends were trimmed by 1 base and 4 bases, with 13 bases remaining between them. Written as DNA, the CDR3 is TGTGCCAGCAGCTTAGACTTCCGGACAATCACCGGGGAGCTGTTTTTT. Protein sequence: CASSLDFRTITGELFF.

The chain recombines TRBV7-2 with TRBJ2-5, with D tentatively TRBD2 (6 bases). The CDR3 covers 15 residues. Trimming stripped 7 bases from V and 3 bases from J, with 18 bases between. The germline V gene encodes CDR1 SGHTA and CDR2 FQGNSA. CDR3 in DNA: TGTGCCAGCAACTACCTCCGGGGGATAGAAGAGACCCAGTACTTC. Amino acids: CASNYLRGIEETQYF.